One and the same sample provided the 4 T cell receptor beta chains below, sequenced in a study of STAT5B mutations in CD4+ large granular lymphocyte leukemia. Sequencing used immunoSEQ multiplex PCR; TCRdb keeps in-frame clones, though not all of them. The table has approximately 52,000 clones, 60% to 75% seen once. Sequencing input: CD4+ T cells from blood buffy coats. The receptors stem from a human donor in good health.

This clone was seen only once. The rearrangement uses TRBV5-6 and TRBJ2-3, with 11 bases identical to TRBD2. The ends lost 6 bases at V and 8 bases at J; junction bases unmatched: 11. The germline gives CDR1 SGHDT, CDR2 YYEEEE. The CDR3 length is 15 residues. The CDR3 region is CASTEIAGGLATQYF. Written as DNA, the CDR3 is TGTGCCAGCACCGAGATAGCGGGGGGGCTTGCTACGCAGTATTTT. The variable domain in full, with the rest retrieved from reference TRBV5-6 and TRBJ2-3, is DAGVTQSPTHLIKTRGQQVTLRCSPKSGHDTVSWYQQALGQGPQFIFQYYEEEERQRGNFPDRFSGHQFPNYSSELNVNALLLGDSALYLCASTEIAGGLATQYFGPGTRLTVL.

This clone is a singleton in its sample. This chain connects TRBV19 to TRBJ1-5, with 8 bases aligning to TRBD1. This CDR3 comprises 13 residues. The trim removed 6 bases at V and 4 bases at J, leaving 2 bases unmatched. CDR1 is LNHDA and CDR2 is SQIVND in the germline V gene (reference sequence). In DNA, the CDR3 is TGTGCCAGTAGGGACAGGGATAATCAGCCCCAGCATTTT. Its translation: CASRDRDNQPQHF.

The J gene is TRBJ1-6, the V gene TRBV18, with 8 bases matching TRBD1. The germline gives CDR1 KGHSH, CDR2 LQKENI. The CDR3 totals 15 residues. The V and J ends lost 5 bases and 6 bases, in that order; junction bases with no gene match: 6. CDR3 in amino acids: CASSYRTGINSPLHF. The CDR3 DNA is TGTGCCAGCTCATATCGGACAGGGATTAATTCACCCCTCCACTTT.

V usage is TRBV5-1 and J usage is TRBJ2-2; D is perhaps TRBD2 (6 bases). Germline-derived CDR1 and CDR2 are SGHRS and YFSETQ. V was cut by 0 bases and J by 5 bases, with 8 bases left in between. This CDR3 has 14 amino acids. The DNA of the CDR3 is TGCGCCAGCAGCTTGGATCTAGCGACCGGGGAGCTGTTTTTT. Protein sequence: CASSLDLATGELFF. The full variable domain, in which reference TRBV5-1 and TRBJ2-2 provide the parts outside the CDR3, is KAGVTQTPRYLIKTRGQQVTLSCSPISGHRSVSWYQQTPGQGLQFLFEYFSETQRNKGNFPGRFSGRQFSNSRSEMNVSTLELGDSALYLCASSLDLATGELFFGEGSRLTVL.